This T cell receptor (beta chain) is from a study of CD8+ T cells in alopecia areata. Study-wide context: Treatment of the treated patients consisted of oral tofacitinib, 5 to 10 mg twice daily. Broader study findings: The study found higher clonality in lesional than normal scalp, especially in alopecia totalis/universalis. Scalp sequencing also captures normal skin's resident alphabeta T cells.

Extraction and reverse transcription of RNA yielded cDNA as the sequencing template. Some clones are missing from TCRdb's copy, which holds only in-frame ones; the method was immunoSEQ multiplex PCR. The table records 7,500 to 8,500 clones, 50% to 60% of them present only once. The study team obtained lesional scalp punch biopsies and peripheral blood from alopecia areata patients. Comment on this clone: Its cognate antigen is unknown.

CDR3 length: 12 amino acids. Trimming left V 6 bases short and J 5 bases short, with 10 bases between. CDR1 and CDR2 (germline): SNHLY, FYNNEI. This chain joins TRBV2 and TRBJ2-5; no definite D call. The TCR originated in a human donor with alopecia areata. The source material was skin, sampled at week 0. The CDR3 reads CASREYGETQYF. CDR3 sequence (DNA): TGTGCCAGCAGGGAGTACGGGGAGACCCAGTACTTC.